The present T cell receptor (beta chain) was sequenced within a study of cytomegalovirus exposure and HLA in healthy donors. The study, taken as a whole, reports: For most TCR beta V segments, an earlier analysis put the productive rate at about 90% or about 30% of the time.

About this clone: What it binds is not known.

CDR1 and CDR2 from the germline V gene are SGHRS and YFSETQ. This CDR3 is built from 13 residues. Trimming left V 4 bases short and J 9 bases short, with 16 bases between. Primers included in the PCR were 60 Vbeta and 13 Jbeta primers. The table came from immunoSEQ multiplex PCR; TCRdb's copy has only in-frame clones and leaves some out. This sample has 70,000 to 95,000 clones, with 60% to 80% found just once. This sequence joins TRBV5-1 and TRBJ2-5, with TRBD2 as a possible D gene (8 bases). Sequencing was performed on PBMCs. The receptor's source is a man aged 50-59 years in good health and CMV-seronegative. This CDR3 reads CASSKGAREAQYF. Written as DNA, the CDR3 is TGCGCCAGCAGCAAGGGGGCGCGGGAGGCCCAGTACTTC. The complete variable domain, with remaining parts taken from reference TRBV5-1 and TRBJ2-5, reads KAGVTQTPRYLIKTRGQQVTLSCSPISGHRSVSWYQQTPGQGLQFLFEYFSETQRNKGNFPGRFSGRQFSNSRSEMNVSTLELGDSALYLCASSKGAREAQYFGPGTRLLVL.